This T cell receptor beta chain derives from a study of blood T cell repertoires in COVID-19. Across the study: Sites across the United States, Italy and Spain contributed samples from acute and convalescent COVID-19. The cDNA or gDNA used as material had been derived from T cells, B-cell-depleted T cells, or PBMCs.

Sequencing was performed with immunoSEQ multiplex PCR; in TCRdb, only in-frame clones are kept and a portion is missing. The data hold about 440,000 clones, with 80% to 90% observed a single time. There are 17 residues in the CDR3. Trimming removed 1 base from V and 0 bases from J, with 15 bases in between. In germline, CDR1 is SGHAT, CDR2 FQNNGV. Sequencing was done on a sample of peripheral blood. The V gene is TRBV11-2, the J gene TRBJ1-1, with no clear D. The receptor comes from a woman aged 25 to 39 with acute or convalescent COVID-19. The CDR3 here is CASSLATRGSMNTEAFF. The DNA for the CDR3 is TGTGCCAGCAGCTTAGCTACGCGGGGTTCCATGAACACTGAAGCTTTCTTT.